Listed below are T cell receptor beta chains from one sample, sequenced in a study of vaccination and CD4 T cells after COVID-19. These TCRs' antigens remain unknown. TCRdb redid the calling of the PCR reads with MiXCR, one entry per CDR3 protein. Of about 13,000 distinct CDR3 sequences in the sample, about 43% were seen once. The sequenced sample consisted of CD4+ T cells from blood, cultured in vitro. The receptors derive from a human donor who had recovered from COVID-19. Each CDR3 is given with its conserved first and last residue. The D gene is left open where the match is weak. Not every row has a clone size; where given, it reads once, few, many or a size class.

TGTGCCAGCGAAGATAGCGGGAGCAATGAGCAGTTCTTC	CASEDSGSNEQFF	.	TRBD2	TRBJ2-1	TRBV2
TGTGCCAGCAGCCAATTATATCGGGAAAAACTGTTTTTT	CASSQLYREKLFF	.	.	TRBJ1-4	TRBV3-1
TGTGCCAGCGGACTAGCGGAACAAGAGACCCAGTACTTC	CASGLAEQETQYF	few	TRBD2	TRBJ2-5	TRBV6-1
TGTGCCTGGAGCCCTGGGACAACCCATATACCTTATGGCTACACCTTC	CAWSPGTTHIPYGYTF	.	.	TRBJ1-2	TRBV30
TGTGCCAGTAATAAATTTGCCAGCGACCCCTACAATGAGCAGTTCTTC	CASNKFASDPYNEQFF	.	.	TRBJ2-1	TRBV19
TGTGCCTGGAGGGAAACTTGGACAGCCTATGGCTACACCTTC	CAWRETWTAYGYTF	.	.	TRBJ1-2	TRBV30
TGTGCCAGTAGTATCAGGGAGGGTCAGCCCCAGCATTTT	CASSIREGQPQHF	.	.	TRBJ1-5	TRBV19
TGCAGTGCTAGAAGGCTAGCGGGACGCACAGATACGCAGTATTTT	CSARRLAGRTDTQYF	few	TRBD2	TRBJ2-3	TRBV20-1
TGTGCCAGCAGCTTATTATATGTAGAGACCCAGTACTTC	CASSLLYVETQYF	.	.	TRBJ2-5	TRBV7-6
TGCGCCAGCAGCCCTTCCGCGGGCCTTAACACCGGGGAGCTGTTTTTT	CASSPSAGLNTGELFF	.	.	TRBJ2-2	TRBV5-1
TGTGCCAGCAGTGACGCCGGGACAGGCAACATTCAGTACTTC	CASSDAGTGNIQYF	few	TRBD1	TRBJ2-4	TRBV6-1
TGTGCCAGCAGTTTATCAGTCCCCGGAATACAAATGAATGAGCAGTTCTTC	CASSLSVPGIQMNEQFF	.	.	TRBJ2-1	TRBV27
TGCAGTGCACCATCATGGGATACGCAGTATTTT	CSAPSWDTQYF	.	.	TRBJ2-3	TRBV20-1
TGTGCCAGCAGTTTAACAGGGGGCTATGGCTACACCTTC	CASSLTGGYGYTF	.	TRBD1	TRBJ1-2	TRBV27
TGCAGTGCTAGAGACGATAACAGGGAAGGTCAGCCCCAGCATTTT	CSARDDNREGQPQHF	few	.	TRBJ1-5	TRBV20-1
TGTGCCAGCAGTTTAAGAGGGAGATCGGGGGGCTCCTACGAGCAGTACTTC	CASSLRGRSGGSYEQYF	.	TRBD2	TRBJ2-7	TRBV27
TGTGCCAGCAGCTTAGCGGATCGTGGCTACACCTTC	CASSLADRGYTF	.	.	TRBJ1-2	TRBV5-4
TGTGCCAGCGGCTTTTTTAGTAATTCACCCCTCCACTTT	CASGFFSNSPLHF	.	.	TRBJ1-6	TRBV7-2
TGCAGTGCTAGTCTGACTAGCGGCTCCTACGAGCAGTACTTC	CSASLTSGSYEQYF	few	TRBD2	TRBJ2-7	TRBV20-1
TGTGCCATCAGTGAGACCACAGGGGTAGGTGCGGGTGAGCAGTACTTC	CAISETTGVGAGEQYF	.	TRBD1	TRBJ2-7	TRBV10-3
TGTGCCACCAGCAGACTTGGGACAGCCACTGAAGCTTTCTTT	CATSRLGTATEAFF	.	TRBD1	TRBJ1-1	TRBV15
TGCAGTGCTAGAACCCTATATACGCAGTATTTT	CSARTLYTQYF	.	.	TRBJ2-3	TRBV20-1
TGTGCCTGGAGGGGACTCGGTGAAAAACTGTTTTTT	CAWRGLGEKLFF	few	.	TRBJ1-4	TRBV30
TGTGCCACCCACATGACAGGGCGGGAGAGCAATCAGCCCCAGCATTTT	CATHMTGRESNQPQHF	.	TRBD1	TRBJ1-5	TRBV19
TGTGCCAGCAGTTACTTGAGGGGGCGCGGGACTGAAGCTTTCTTT	CASSYLRGRGTEAFF	few	TRBD1	TRBJ1-1	TRBV6-2/TRBV6-3
TGTGCCAGCAGTAGACAGGGACTGTCTAACTATGGCTACACCTTC	CASSRQGLSNYGYTF	few	TRBD1	TRBJ1-2	TRBV6-1
TGTGCCAGCAGGGATGACCGGACTAGCGGGAGCAGAAATACGCAGTATTTT	CASRDDRTSGSRNTQYF	few	TRBD2	TRBJ2-3	TRBV7-8
TGTGCCAGCAGCCATTTAGCGGGCACAGATACGCAGTATTTT	CASSHLAGTDTQYF	.	.	TRBJ2-3	TRBV14
TGTGCCAGTAGTACCGGACAGGTCTATGGCTACACCTTC	CASSTGQVYGYTF	.	TRBD1	TRBJ1-2	TRBV19
TGTGCCAGCAGTTACCCCGGGACAGGGGTAGAGACCCAGTACTTC	CASSYPGTGVETQYF	.	TRBD1	TRBJ2-5	TRBV6-5
TGTGCCAGTAGTATAGCGGCGTCGGGGCGCGCTGAAGCTTTCTTT	CASSIAASGRAEAFF	.	.	TRBJ1-1	TRBV19
TGTGCCAGCAGCTTAGTGACATATGGGGAAGAGACCCAGTACTTC	CASSLVTYGEETQYF	.	.	TRBJ2-5	TRBV7-2
TGTGCCAGCAGCCACCCCCCCGGACGCCATCATCAGCCCCAGCATTTT	CASSHPPGRHHQPQHF	.	.	TRBJ1-5	TRBV21-1
TGTGCCAGCAGTTTCAGTAACACCGGGGAGCTGTTTTTT	CASSFSNTGELFF	.	.	TRBJ2-2	TRBV28
TGTGCCAGCAGTTACTCGAGCAAGGGGCCCTATGGCTACACCTTC	CASSYSSKGPYGYTF	.	.	TRBJ1-2	TRBV6-5
TGTGCCAGCAGAGGTACTGGTCGGTCTGAAGCTTTCTTT	CASRGTGRSEAFF	.	.	TRBJ1-1	TRBV6-1
TGTGCCAGTAGAAGTTCGGGGAACACCGGGGAGCTGTTTTTT	CASRSSGNTGELFF	.	.	TRBJ2-2	TRBV19
TGTGCCAGCTCAAGCACTAGCGGGAGGAGCAATGAGCAGTTCTTC	CASSSTSGRSNEQFF	few	TRBD2	TRBJ2-1	TRBV18
TGTGCCAGCAGTTTAGCGCTAAATCGGCTGACCGGGGAGCTGTTTTTT	CASSLALNRLTGELFF	.	.	TRBJ2-2	TRBV12-3/TRBV12-4
TGTGCCAGCAGCTTGGGCGGCCCCGGGGATCAGCCCCAGCATTTT	CASSLGGPGDQPQHF	.	.	TRBJ1-5	TRBV5-3
TGTGCAAGTCGCCCGCAGACCGACCTCTGGCAGCCCCAGCATTTT	CASRPQTDLWQPQHF	.	.	TRBJ1-5	TRBV12-2
TGTGCCATCAGGAGGGATCCGGACTACGAGCAGTACTTC	CAIRRDPDYEQYF	.	.	TRBJ2-7	TRBV10-3
TGTGCCAGCAGCTTAGGCGGGAGCGGGCGCTACGAGCAGTACTTC	CASSLGGSGRYEQYF	.	TRBD2	TRBJ2-7	TRBV7-3
TGTGCCAGCAGTTACTCGTACGGCCTTCCCACAGATACGCAGTATTTT	CASSYSYGLPTDTQYF	once	.	TRBJ2-3	TRBV6-5
TGTGCCAGTAGTATGGGGCAGGGGAAGGAGACCCAGTACTTC	CASSMGQGKETQYF	.	.	TRBJ2-5	TRBV19
TGTGCCATCAGGCAGGGACTAGCGGGAGGTGAGACCCAGTACTTC	CAIRQGLAGGETQYF	medium-sized	TRBD2	TRBJ2-5	TRBV10-3
TGTGCCAGCAGTCGGGACATCTATGGCTACACCTTC	CASSRDIYGYTF	few	.	TRBJ1-2	TRBV6-2/TRBV6-3
TGTGCCAGCAGTGAGGGACAGGGCAATCAGCCCCAGCATTTT	CASSEGQGNQPQHF	few	TRBD1	TRBJ1-5	TRBV25-1
TGTGCCAGCAGCTCGTCCCGGGACAGTTATAGCAATCAGCCCCAGCATTTT	CASSSSRDSYSNQPQHF	few	TRBD1	TRBJ1-5	TRBV5-8
TGCGCCAGCAGTTTACTAGCGGGAGTGGGTGAGCAGTTCTTC	CASSLLAGVGEQFF	.	TRBD2	TRBJ2-1	TRBV10-2